This T cell receptor beta chain was documented in a study of blood T cell repertoires in COVID-19. Turning to the study itself: Sites across the United States, Italy and Spain contributed samples from acute and convalescent COVID-19. T cells, B-cell-depleted T cells, or PBMCs supplied cDNA or gDNA.

V lost 4 bases and J lost 4; bases outside the gene matches: 8. Germline assignment: CDR1 MDHEN and CDR2 SYDVKM. The CDR3 loop spans 16 amino acids. In the study's own analysis: Reference gene primer amplification in the assay estimated nucleated cell counts. Sequencing used immunoSEQ multiplex PCR; TCRdb keeps in-frame clones, though not all of them. D and trimming were read from the DNA, whereas the V and J calls and clone size are those reported in that table. Of more than 85,000 clones listed, about 88% are singletons. The material sequenced was peripheral blood. The TCR was taken from a woman aged 50 to 65 with acute or convalescent COVID-19. This chain joins TRBV28 and TRBJ2-3; 10 positions agree with TRBD1. CDR3 region: CASSSPGQGLADTQYF. The CDR3, as DNA: TGTGCCAGCAGTTCACCGGGACAGGGGTTAGCAGATACGCAGTATTTT.